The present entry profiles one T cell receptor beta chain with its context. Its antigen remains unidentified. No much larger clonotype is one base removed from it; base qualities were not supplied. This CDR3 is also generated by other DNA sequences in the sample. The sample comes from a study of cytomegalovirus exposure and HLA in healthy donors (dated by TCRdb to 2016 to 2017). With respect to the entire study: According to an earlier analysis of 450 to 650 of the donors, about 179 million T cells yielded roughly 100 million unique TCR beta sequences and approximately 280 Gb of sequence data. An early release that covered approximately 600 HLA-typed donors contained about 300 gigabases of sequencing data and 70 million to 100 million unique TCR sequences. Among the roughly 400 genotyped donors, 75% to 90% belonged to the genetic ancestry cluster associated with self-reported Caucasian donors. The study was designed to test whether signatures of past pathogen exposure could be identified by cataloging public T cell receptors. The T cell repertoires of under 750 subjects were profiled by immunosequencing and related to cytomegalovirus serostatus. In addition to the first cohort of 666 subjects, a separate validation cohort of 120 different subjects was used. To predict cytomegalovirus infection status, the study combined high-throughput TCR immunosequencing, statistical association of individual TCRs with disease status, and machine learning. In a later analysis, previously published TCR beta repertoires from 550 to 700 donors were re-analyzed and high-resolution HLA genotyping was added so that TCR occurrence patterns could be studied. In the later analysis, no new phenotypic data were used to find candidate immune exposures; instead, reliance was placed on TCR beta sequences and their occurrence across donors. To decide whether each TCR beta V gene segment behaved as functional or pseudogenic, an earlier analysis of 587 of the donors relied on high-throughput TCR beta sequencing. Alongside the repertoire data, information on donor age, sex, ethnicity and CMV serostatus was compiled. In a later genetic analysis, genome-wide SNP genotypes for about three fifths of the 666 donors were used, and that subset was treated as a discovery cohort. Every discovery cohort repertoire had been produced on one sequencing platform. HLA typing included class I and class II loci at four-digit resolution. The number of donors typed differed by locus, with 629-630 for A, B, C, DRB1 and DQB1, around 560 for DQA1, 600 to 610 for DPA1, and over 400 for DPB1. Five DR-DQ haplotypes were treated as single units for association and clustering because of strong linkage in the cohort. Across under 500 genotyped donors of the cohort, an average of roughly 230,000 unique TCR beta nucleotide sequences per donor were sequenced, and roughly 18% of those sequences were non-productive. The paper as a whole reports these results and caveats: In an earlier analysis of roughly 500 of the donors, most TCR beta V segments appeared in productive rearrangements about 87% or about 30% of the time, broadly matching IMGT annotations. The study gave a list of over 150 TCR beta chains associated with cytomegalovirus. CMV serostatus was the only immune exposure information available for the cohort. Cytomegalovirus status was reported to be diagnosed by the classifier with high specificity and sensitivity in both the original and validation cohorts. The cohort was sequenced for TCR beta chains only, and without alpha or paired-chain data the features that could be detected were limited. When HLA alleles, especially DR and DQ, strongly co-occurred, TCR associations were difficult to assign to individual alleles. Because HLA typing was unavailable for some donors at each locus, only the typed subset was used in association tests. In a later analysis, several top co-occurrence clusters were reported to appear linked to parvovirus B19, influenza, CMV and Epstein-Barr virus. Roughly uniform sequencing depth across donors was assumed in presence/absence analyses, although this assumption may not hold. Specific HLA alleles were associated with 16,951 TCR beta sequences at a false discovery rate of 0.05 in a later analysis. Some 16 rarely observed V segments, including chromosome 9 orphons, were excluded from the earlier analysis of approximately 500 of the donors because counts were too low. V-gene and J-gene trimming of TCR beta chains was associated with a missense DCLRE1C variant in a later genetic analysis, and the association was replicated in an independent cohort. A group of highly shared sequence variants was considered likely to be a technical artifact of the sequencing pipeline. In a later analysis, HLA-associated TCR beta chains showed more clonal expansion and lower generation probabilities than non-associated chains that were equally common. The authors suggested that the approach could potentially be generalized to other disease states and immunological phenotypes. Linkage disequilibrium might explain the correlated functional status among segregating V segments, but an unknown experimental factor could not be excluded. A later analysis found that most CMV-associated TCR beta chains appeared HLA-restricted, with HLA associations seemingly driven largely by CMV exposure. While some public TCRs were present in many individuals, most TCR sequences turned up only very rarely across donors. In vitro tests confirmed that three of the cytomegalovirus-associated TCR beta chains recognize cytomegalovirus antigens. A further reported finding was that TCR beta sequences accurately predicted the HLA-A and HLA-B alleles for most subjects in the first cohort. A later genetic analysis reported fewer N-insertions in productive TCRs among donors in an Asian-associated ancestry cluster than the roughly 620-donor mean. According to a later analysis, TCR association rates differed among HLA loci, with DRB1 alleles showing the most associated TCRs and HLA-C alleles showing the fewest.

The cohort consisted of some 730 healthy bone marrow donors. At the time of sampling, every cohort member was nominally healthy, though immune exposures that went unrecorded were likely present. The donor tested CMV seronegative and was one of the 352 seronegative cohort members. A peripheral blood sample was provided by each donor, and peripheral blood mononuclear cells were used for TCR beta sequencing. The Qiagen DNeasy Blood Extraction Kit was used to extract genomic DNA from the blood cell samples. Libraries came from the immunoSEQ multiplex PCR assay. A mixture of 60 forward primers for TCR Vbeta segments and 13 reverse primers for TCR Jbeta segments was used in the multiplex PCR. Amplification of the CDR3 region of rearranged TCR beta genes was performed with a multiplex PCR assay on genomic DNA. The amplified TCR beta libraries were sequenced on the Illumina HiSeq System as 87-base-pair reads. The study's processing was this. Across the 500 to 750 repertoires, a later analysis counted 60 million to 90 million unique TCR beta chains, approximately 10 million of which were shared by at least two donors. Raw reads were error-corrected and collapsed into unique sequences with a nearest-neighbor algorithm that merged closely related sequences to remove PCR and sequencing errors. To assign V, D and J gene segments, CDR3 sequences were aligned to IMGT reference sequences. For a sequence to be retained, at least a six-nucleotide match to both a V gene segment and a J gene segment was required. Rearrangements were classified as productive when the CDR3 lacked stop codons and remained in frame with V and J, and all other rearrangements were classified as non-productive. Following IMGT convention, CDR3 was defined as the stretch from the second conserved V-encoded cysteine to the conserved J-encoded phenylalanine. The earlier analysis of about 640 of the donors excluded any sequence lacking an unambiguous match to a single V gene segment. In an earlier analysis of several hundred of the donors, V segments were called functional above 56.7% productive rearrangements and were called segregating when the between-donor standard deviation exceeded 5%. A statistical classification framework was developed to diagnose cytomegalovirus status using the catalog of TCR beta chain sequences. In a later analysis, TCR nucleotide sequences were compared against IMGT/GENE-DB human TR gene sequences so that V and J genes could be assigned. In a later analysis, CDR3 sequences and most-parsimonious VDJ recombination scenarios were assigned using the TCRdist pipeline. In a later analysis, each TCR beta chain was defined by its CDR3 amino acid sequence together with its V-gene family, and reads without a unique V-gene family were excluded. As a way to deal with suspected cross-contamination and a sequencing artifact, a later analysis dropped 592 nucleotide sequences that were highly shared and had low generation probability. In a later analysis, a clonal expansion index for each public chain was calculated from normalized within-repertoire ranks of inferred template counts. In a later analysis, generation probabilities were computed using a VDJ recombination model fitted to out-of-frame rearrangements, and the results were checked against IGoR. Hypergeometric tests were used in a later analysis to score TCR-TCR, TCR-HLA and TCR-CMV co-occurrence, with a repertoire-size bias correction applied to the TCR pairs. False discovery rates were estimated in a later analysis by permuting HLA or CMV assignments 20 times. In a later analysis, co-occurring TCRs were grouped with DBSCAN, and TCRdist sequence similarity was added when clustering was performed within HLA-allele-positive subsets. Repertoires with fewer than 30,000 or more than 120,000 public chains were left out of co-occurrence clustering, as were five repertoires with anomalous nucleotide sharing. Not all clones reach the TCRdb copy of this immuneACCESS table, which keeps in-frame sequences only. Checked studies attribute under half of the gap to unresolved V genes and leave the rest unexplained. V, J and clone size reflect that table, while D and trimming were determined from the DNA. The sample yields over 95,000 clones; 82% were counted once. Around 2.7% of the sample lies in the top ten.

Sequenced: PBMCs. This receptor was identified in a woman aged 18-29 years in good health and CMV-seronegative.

The bases are TGTGCCAGCAGTGATACAGGAAAGGGTAATGAGCAGTTCTTC. The encoded protein is CASSDTGKGNEQFF. Rearrangement joined TRBV2 to TRBJ2-1; possibly the D gene is TRBD1, per 5 matching bases. CDR1 and CDR2, looked up from the germline V gene, are SNHLY and FYNNEI. The CDR3 has 14 amino acids, counting the end cysteine and phenylalanine. CDR3 DNA only is kept here, 42 bases in frame from base 1. V and J are truncated by 3 bases and 7 bases respectively, leaving an intervening sequence of 13 bases. This CDR3, with the reference TRBV2 and TRBJ2-1 proteins standing in past its ends, gives the full variable domain EPEVTQTPSHQVTQMGQEVILRCVPISNHLYFYWYRQILGQKVEFLVSFYNNEISEKSEIFDDQFSVERPDGSNFTLKIRSTKLEDSAMYFCASSDTGKGNEQFFGPGTRLTVL.